This TCR beta chain was captured in a study of blood T cell repertoires in COVID-19. Study information: The cDNA or gDNA used as material had been derived from T cells, B-cell-depleted T cells, or PBMCs.

This clone was recorded once. As handled by the study authors: For nucleated cells, counts were estimated from reference gene primer amplification. Libraries were prepared by immunoSEQ multiplex PCR; TCRdb keeps only in-frame clonotypes and omits some of them. That table is the source of V, J and clone size, and D and trimming were worked out from the DNA. The sample yields fewer than 300,000 clones, roughly 89% seen once. Those who participated ranged in age from about 18 to 89 years and resided in about two dozen US areas. The sequencing input was PBMCs or T cells enriched from blood (not recorded which). This TCR was sampled from a man aged 35-49 years who had recovered from COVID-19.

The CDR3 nucleotides are TGCGCCAGCAGCGCGGGACAGGGGGCCAATGAGCAGTTCTTC. Translation gives CASSAGQGANEQFF. The gene calls are TRBV5-1 and TRBJ2-1; 12 nucleotides agree with TRBD1. The junction had 2 bases not matched to a gene; V was cut back by 4 bases and J by 6 bases. The CDR3 runs 14 residues. The germline gives CDR1 SGHRS, CDR2 YFSETQ.